This section outlines one T cell receptor beta chain sequence together with its context. Its target is unknown. The V and J ends lost 4 bases and 9 bases respectively, with 16 bases between them. CDR1 and CDR2 from the germline V gene are MNHEY and SMNVEV (reference sequence). CDR3 length: 14 amino acids. TCRdb analysed the 5' RACE reads with MiXCR anew, one entry per CDR3 protein. The table shows more than 300,000 distinct CDR3 sequences, with 20% to 25% occurring only once. This record comes from a study of T-cell memory formation after mild COVID-19. Study findings and constraints: Contracting CD4+ clones lay largely in CM and EM, with CD8+ ones residing in EMRA.

The chain employs TRBV27 and TRBJ2-1; possibly TRBD1 for D (6 bases). This TCR derives from a young man who had mild COVID-19 (a few samples of this study predate the infection). Cell type and time point are not known. The material sequenced was PBMCs or a T cell subset sorted from them (not recorded which). Here the CDR3 reads CASSSGARASEQFF. Written as DNA, the CDR3 is TGTGCCAGCAGTTCAGGGGCGAGGGCGAGTGAGCAGTTCTTC.